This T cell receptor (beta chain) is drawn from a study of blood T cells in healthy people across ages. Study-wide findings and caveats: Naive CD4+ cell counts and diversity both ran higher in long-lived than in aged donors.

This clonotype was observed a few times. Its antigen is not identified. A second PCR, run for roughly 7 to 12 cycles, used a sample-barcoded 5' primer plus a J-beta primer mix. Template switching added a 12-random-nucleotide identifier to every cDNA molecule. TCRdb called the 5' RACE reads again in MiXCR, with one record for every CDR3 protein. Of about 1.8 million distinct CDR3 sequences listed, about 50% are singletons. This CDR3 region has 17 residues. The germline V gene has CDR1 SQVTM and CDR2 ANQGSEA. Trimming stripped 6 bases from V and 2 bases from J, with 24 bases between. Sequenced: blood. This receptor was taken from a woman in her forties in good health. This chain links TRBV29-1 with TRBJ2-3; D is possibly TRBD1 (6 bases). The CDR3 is CSVVKPSTGYATDTQYF. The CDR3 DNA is TGCAGCGTCGTCAAGCCCTCGACAGGCTATGCCACAGATACGCAGTATTTT.